The T cell receptor (beta chain) described here comes from a study of metastatic and nonmetastatic thyroid tumors. About the study: For malignant and benign thyroid patients, tumor or nodule tissue and blood were the sources whose repertoires were compared.

V gave up 7 bases and J gave up 2 bases, with 17 bases separating them. The germline CDR1 and CDR2 sequences are DFQATT and SNEGSKA (reference sequence). This CDR3 is 14 amino acids long. At least ten counts were recorded for this clone. The antigen is unknown. None of the patients had undergone any treatment ahead of thyroid surgery. As handled by the study authors: It was from CDR3 differences across clinicopathological groups that a distant-metastasis classifier for papillary thyroid cancer was built. TCRdb ran MiXCR on the PCR reads. The V and J calls reflect TCRdb's pipeline rather than the authors' work. Of tens of thousands of clones in the sample, roughly 20% were seen once. Study observations and caveats: In blood and tumor, TCR beta diversity was reportedly significantly higher in malignant thyroid tumors than in benign nodules.

The chain couples TRBV20-1 to TRBJ1-1; tentatively, D is TRBD1 (6 bases). Material: adjacent normal tissue. The source is a female donor with papillary thyroid cancer or a benign thyroid nodule (not recorded which). Some clones in this sample may be carry-over from other donors' samples. In nucleotides, the CDR3 is TGCAGTGGCAGTAGGGGGAATCGAAACACTGAAGCTTTCTTT. It yields the protein CSGSRGNRNTEAFF.